A single sample gave rise to the 19 T cell receptor beta chains below, sequenced in a study of T cell changes during pregnancy in multiple sclerosis. Libraries were prepared by immunoSEQ multiplex PCR; TCRdb keeps only in-frame clonotypes and omits some of them. This sample yields around 40,000 clones, of which around 94% are seen a single time; about 8% belongs to the top ten. Source: CD8+ T cells from peripheral blood mononuclear cells, taken in the third trimester of pregnancy. These TCRs come from a female donor with multiple sclerosis, enrolled in a pregnancy study.

The gene calls are TRBV5-1 and TRBJ1-1; 7 nucleotides match TRBD1. The germline gives CDR1 SGHRS, CDR2 YFSETQ. This CDR3 spans 12 amino acids. Trimming cost V 5 bases and J 4 bases; bases outside gene matches: 2. CDR3 in DNA: TGCGCCAGCAGGCAGGGGGGCACTGAAGCTTTCTTT. Translated, it gives CASRQGGTEAFF.

CDR3 bases: TGTGCCAGCAGCTTGGGGCTAGCGGGTAACACCGGGGAGCTGTTTTTT. It codes for CASSLGLAGNTGELFF. This chain connects TRBV5-6 to TRBJ2-2; 8 positions agree with TRBD2. Trimming cost V 0 bases and J 2 bases; bases outside gene matches: 3. This CDR3 has 16 residues. The germline V gene encodes CDR1 SGHDT and CDR2 YYEEEE.

DNA for the CDR3: TGCGCCAGCAAGGAGAGAGGGGGGAACACTGAAGCTTTCTTT. Its protein product is CASKERGGNTEAFF. The chain employs TRBV10-1 and TRBJ1-1, with D possibly being TRBD1 (6 bases). Germline V lookup: CDR1 WNHNN, CDR2 SYGVQD (reference sequence). V was trimmed by 7 bases and J by 1 base, leaving 13 bases between them. This CDR3 has 14 amino acids.

The CDR3 DNA is TGTGCCAGCATTTCTGACGGCAGGGCGAACACTGAAGCTTTCTTT. Its translation is CASISDGRANTEAFF. The chain couples TRBV6-6 to TRBJ1-1, with a possible D match to TRBD1 (5 bases). CDR1 is MNHNY, CDR2 SVGAGI, per germline (reference sequence). V was clipped by 7 bases and J by 1 base, with 16 bases between them. CDR3 length: 15 amino acids.

This chain connects TRBV19 to TRBJ1-1; 7 bases align to TRBD1. J gave up 0 bases and V 4 bases, and 14 bases lay outside the gene matches. Germline lookup yields CDR1 LNHDA and CDR2 SQIVND (reference sequence). CDR3 size: 18 residues. Here the CDR3 DNA reads TGTGCCAGTAGTACCGTGGAGTTTCGACAGGGCATGAACACTGAAGCTTTCTTT. Translation gives CASSTVEFRQGMNTEAFF.

The chain has TRBV19 and TRBJ1-3; a possible D gene is TRBD1 (6 bases). The CDR3 loop spans 14 amino acids. V lost 5 bases, J lost 1 base, and 9 bases lay in between. Germline V gene sequence: CDR1 LNHDA, CDR2 SQIVND (reference sequence). The CDR3 DNA reads as TGTGCCAGTAGTCTAGGGACATCTGGAAACACCATATATTTT. Its translation is CASSLGTSGNTIYF.

V is TRBV27 and J is TRBJ2-7; 9 nucleotides match TRBD2. The CDR3 contains 16 residues. J lost 7 bases, V lost 2 bases, and 12 bases had no gene match. Germline assignment: CDR1 MNHEY and CDR2 SMNVEV (reference sequence). CDR3 coding DNA: TGTGCCAGCAGTTTAACTAGCGGGTCTTACGGGGGGGAGCAGTACTTC. Amino acids: CASSLTSGSYGGEQYF.

The chain uses TRBV6-1 and TRBJ1-6, with 7 bases that match TRBD1. With V trimmed by 2 bases and J by 7 bases, 2 bases remained unmatched. The CDR3 contains 14 residues. CDR1 and CDR2 (germline): MNHNS, SASEGT. CDR3 sequence reads: CASSEQGENSPLHF. The CDR3 nucleotides are TGTGCCAGCAGTGAACAGGGGGAGAATTCACCCCTCCACTTT.

This clone was counted only a few times. The CDR3 DNA reads as TGTGCCACCGTCGGCACAGACAACTATGGCTACACCTTC. Amino acids: CATVGTDNYGYTF. The chain has TRBV10-3 and TRBJ1-2; D is undetermined. Germline V lookup: CDR1 ENHRY, CDR2 SYGVKD. Trimming took off 10 bases at V and 2 bases at J, with 14 bases between the two ends. CDR3 length: 13 amino acids.

In nucleotides, the CDR3 is TGTGCCAGCAGCCCCGGAAGAGGGATGGGCCAGCCCCAGCATTTT. It is translated as CASSPGRGMGQPQHF. The V call is TRBV11-1, the J call TRBJ1-5, with D unclear. The CDR3 is 15 residues long. V lost 5 bases, J lost 7 bases, and 18 bases lay in between. Germline V gives CDR1 SGHAT, CDR2 FQDESV (reference sequence).

The V gene is TRBV6-5, the J gene TRBJ1-1, with no clear D. The V end was cut by 5 bases, the J end by 6 bases, with 16 bases between. The CDR3 has 14 amino acids. Germline V gives CDR1 MNHEY, CDR2 SVGAGI. CDR3 sequence reads: CASSPLAGSPEAFF. The CDR3 DNA sequence: TGTGCCAGCAGTCCCCTCGCGGGCAGCCCTGAAGCTTTCTTT.

This chain links TRBV6-1 with TRBJ2-1; D may be TRBD1 (5 bases). The germline gives CDR1 MNHNS, CDR2 SASEGT. The CDR3 has 15 amino acids. The V end was cut by 6 bases, the J end by 4 bases, with 16 bases between. CDR3 sequence (DNA): TGTGCCAGCAGCCTAACAGGAGCTCCTTACAATGAGCAGTTCTTC. Protein product: CASSLTGAPYNEQFF.

The chain carries TRBV4-2 and TRBJ2-1; no clear D gene. V lost 1 base to trimming and J lost 8 bases, with 15 bases between them. CDR1 LGHNA and CDR2 YNFKEQ come from the germline V gene. This CDR3 spans 15 amino acids. In DNA form, the CDR3 reads TGTGCCAGCAGCCAAGCGCTAGGCCCCCCACATGAGCAGTTCTTC. Residues: CASSQALGPPHEQFF.

V is TRBV19 and J is TRBJ1-4, with D perhaps matching TRBD1 (5 bases). The CDR3 contains 14 residues. Per the germline V gene, CDR1 is LNHDA and CDR2 is SQIVND (reference sequence). With 3 bases removed from V and 10 bases from J, the gap between germline ends came to 15 bases. CDR3 residues: CASSIGGRLGKLFF. CDR3 coding DNA: TGTGCCAGTAGTATCGGGGGAAGGTTAGGAAAACTGTTTTTT. The full variable domain, with the rest looked up from reference TRBV19 and TRBJ1-4, is DGGITQSPKYLFRKEGQNVTLSCEQNLNHDAMYWYRQDPGQGLRLIYYSQIVNDFQKGDIAEGYSVSREKKESFPLTVTSAQKNPTAFYLCASSIGGRLGKLFFGSGTQLSVL.

The genes are TRBV7-9 and TRBJ1-2; D call uncertain. Per the germline V gene, CDR1 is SEHNR and CDR2 is FQNEAQ (reference sequence). This CDR3 spans 13 amino acids. V lost 3 bases and J lost 8, with 13 bases in between. The CDR3 coding sequence is TGTGCCAGCAGCTTTCTCAGACTTCGGGGCTACACCTTC. Residues: CASSFLRLRGYTF. The full variable domain, with the rest looked up from reference TRBV7-9 and TRBJ1-2, is DTGVSQNPRHKITKRGQNVTFRCDPISEHNRLYWYRQTLGQGPEFLTYFQNEAQLEKSRLLSDRFSAERPKGSFSTLEIQRTEQGDSAMYLCASSFLRLRGYTFGSGTRLTVV.

The V and J genes are TRBV6-6 and TRBJ2-5; TRBD2 matches 8 bases. This CDR3 contains 15 residues. Germline V gene lookup returns CDR1 MNHNY and CDR2 SVGAGI (reference sequence). V dropped 7 bases and J dropped 5; count of bases not matched to a gene: 12. In DNA, the CDR3 is TGTGCCAGCACTCACAGGGATCGGGGGGGTGAGACCCAGTACTTC. Encoded protein: CASTHRDRGGETQYF.

This clone is a singleton in its sample. This chain joins TRBV11-2 and TRBJ2-1; TRBD2 agrees at 8 bases. Germline CDR1 and CDR2: SGHAT and FQNNGV. This CDR3 has 17 amino acids. V lost 7 bases and J lost 1; bases outside the gene matches: 12. The CDR3 DNA reads as TGTGCCAGCACGCCCGGGGTAGCGGGGTCTTCCTACAATGAGCAGTTCTTC. Amino acid sequence: CASTPGVAGSSYNEQFF.

The chain employs TRBV11-2 and TRBJ1-5; TRBD1 matches 9 bases. The trim removed 3 bases at V and 13 bases at J, leaving 10 bases unmatched. The V gene's germline CDR1 is SGHAT and CDR2 FQNNGV. This CDR3 contains 14 residues. CDR3 protein: CASSLGQGRGGQHF. As DNA, the CDR3 is TGTGCCAGCAGCTTGGGACAGGGTCGGGGCGGGCAGCATTTT.

This rearrangement joins TRBV29-1 to TRBJ2-7, with TRBD1 identical over 8 bases. The CDR3 is 14 amino acids. The V segment lost 6 bases and the J segment 4 bases; nucleotides outside the gene matches: 11. The germline V gene encodes CDR1 SQVTM and CDR2 ANQGSEA. CDR3 loop: CSVLSPGQAYEQYF. The CDR3, as DNA: TGCAGCGTACTTTCGCCGGGACAGGCGTACGAGCAGTACTTC.